This entry describes one TCR beta chain. Its antigen is as yet unknown. Other DNA sequences in this specimen translate into the identical CDR3. The CDR3 runs to 12 residues. Per the germline V gene, CDR1 is MDHEN and CDR2 is SYDVKM. J lost 4 bases, V lost 6 bases, and 0 bases had no gene match. This entry is derived from a study of siplizumab effects on memory and regulatory T cells. Broader study findings: Naive T cell populations appeared to exhibit greater diversity than memory cells and appeared to be major alloresponse contributors. Alloreactive sequences from unstimulated CD4+ memory cells fell significantly with siplizumab.

Sequenced by immunoSEQ multiplex PCR; TCRdb stores in-frame clones only, minus some. The sample yields about 50,000 clones, around 97% seen once. The sample was naive CD8+ T cells sorted from blood. V gene TRBV28 combines with J gene TRBJ2-7; 10 bases map to TRBD1. This TCR was sampled from a human donor in good health. The CDR3 is CASRDRGYEQYF. As DNA, the CDR3 is TGTGCCAGCAGGGACAGGGGGTACGAGCAGTACTTC.